The 4 T cell receptor beta chains listed next were all sequenced from one sample in a study of blood T cell repertoires in COVID-19. Libraries were prepared by immunoSEQ multiplex PCR; TCRdb keeps only in-frame clonotypes and omits some of them. The sample holds just over 250,000 clones, roughly 86% seen once. The sequenced material came from peripheral blood. Receptors originate from a woman between 50 and 59 years old with acute or convalescent COVID-19.

The rearrangement uses TRBV20-1 and TRBJ2-2; TRBD2 might be the D (6 bases). Per the germline V gene, CDR1 is DFQATT and CDR2 is SNEGSKA (reference sequence). The CDR3 has 13 residues. V lost 3 bases, J lost 5 bases, and 10 bases lay in between. CDR3 nucleotide sequence: TGCAGTGCTAGTGGCGGGATGACCGGGGAGCTGTTTTTT. It yields the protein CSASGGMTGELFF.

CDR3 nucleotides: TGTGCCAGCAGCGTCCGGGACAGGGGAGGGCAGCCCCAGCATTTT. Its translation: CASSVRDRGGQPQHF. The genes are TRBV2 and TRBJ1-5; 10 bases align to TRBD1. The CDR3 has 15 amino acids. Looked up from germline, CDR1 is SNHLY and CDR2 is FYNNEI. The J segment lost 7 bases and the V segment lost 6 bases, leaving 9 bases of the junction unmatched.

The V call is TRBV5-1, the J call TRBJ1-2, with D unclear. Germline CDR1 SGHRS, CDR2 YFSETQ. With 5 bases removed from V and 2 bases from J, the gap between germline ends came to 13 bases. The CDR3 loop spans 14 amino acids. The CDR3 protein is CASSPWAGNYGYTF. In DNA, the CDR3 is TGCGCCAGCAGTCCGTGGGCGGGCAACTATGGCTACACCTTC.

This clone was recorded a few times. This chain connects TRBV5-1 to TRBJ2-7; TRBD1 matches 8 bases. With V trimmed by 4 bases and J by 2 bases, 5 bases remained unmatched. The CDR3 runs to 14 residues. Germline CDR1 reads SGHRS; CDR2 reads YFSETQ. This chain's CDR3 is CASSLRTGPYEQYF. The CDR3 DNA reads TGCGCCAGCAGCCTTCGGACAGGGCCCTACGAGCAGTACTTC.